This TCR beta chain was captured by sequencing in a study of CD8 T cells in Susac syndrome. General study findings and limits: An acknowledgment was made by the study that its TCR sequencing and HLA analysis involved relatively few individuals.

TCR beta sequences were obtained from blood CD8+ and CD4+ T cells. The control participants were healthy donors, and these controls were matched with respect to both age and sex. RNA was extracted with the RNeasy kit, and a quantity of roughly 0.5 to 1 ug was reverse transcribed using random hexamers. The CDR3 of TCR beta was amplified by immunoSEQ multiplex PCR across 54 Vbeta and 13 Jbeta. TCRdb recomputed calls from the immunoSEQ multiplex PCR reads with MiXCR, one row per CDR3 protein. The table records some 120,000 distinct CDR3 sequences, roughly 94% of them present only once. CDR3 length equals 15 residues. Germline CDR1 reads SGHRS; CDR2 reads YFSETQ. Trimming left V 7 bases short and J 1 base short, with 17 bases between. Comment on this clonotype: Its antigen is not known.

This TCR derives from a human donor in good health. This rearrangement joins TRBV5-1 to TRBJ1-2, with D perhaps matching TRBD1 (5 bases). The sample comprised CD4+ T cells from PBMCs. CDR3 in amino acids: CASGAGVGSNYGYTF. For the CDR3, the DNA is TGCGCCAGCGGAGCGGGGGTTGGGAGTAACTATGGCTACACCTTC.